The clone carrying this T cell receptor beta chain was counted a few times. The record originates from a study of T cell clones after liver transplantation. Across the whole study: A pre-transplant mixed lymphocyte reaction with TCRbeta sequencing defined graft-donor-reactive clones followed in post-transplant blood. Subjects received no induction therapy and standard immunosuppression until randomization at 12-24 months post-transplant. As an antigen-independent comparator, third-party-reactive TCRbeta sequences came from pre-transplant mixed lymphocyte reactions.

The V gene end was trimmed by 0 bases and the J gene end by 5 bases; junction bases not matched to a gene: 7. The CDR3 extends over 15 amino acids. Germline-derived CDR1 and CDR2 are SGHRS and YFSETQ. TCRdb's table, derived via immunoSEQ multiplex PCR, lists solely in-frame clones and lacks some. The data show tens of thousands of clones, 75% to 90% seen once. The genes are TRBV5-1 and TRBJ2-7; 8 bases align to TRBD1. The specimen comprised CD4+ T cells from blood, sampled at the 22-month timepoint. The sequence was collected from a human patient who received a liver transplant. Some T cells may originate from the graft donor. In nucleotides, the CDR3 is TGCGCCAGCAGCTTGGACAGGGGGACTGTCAACGAGCAGTACTTC. This sequence encodes CASSLDRGTVNEQYF.